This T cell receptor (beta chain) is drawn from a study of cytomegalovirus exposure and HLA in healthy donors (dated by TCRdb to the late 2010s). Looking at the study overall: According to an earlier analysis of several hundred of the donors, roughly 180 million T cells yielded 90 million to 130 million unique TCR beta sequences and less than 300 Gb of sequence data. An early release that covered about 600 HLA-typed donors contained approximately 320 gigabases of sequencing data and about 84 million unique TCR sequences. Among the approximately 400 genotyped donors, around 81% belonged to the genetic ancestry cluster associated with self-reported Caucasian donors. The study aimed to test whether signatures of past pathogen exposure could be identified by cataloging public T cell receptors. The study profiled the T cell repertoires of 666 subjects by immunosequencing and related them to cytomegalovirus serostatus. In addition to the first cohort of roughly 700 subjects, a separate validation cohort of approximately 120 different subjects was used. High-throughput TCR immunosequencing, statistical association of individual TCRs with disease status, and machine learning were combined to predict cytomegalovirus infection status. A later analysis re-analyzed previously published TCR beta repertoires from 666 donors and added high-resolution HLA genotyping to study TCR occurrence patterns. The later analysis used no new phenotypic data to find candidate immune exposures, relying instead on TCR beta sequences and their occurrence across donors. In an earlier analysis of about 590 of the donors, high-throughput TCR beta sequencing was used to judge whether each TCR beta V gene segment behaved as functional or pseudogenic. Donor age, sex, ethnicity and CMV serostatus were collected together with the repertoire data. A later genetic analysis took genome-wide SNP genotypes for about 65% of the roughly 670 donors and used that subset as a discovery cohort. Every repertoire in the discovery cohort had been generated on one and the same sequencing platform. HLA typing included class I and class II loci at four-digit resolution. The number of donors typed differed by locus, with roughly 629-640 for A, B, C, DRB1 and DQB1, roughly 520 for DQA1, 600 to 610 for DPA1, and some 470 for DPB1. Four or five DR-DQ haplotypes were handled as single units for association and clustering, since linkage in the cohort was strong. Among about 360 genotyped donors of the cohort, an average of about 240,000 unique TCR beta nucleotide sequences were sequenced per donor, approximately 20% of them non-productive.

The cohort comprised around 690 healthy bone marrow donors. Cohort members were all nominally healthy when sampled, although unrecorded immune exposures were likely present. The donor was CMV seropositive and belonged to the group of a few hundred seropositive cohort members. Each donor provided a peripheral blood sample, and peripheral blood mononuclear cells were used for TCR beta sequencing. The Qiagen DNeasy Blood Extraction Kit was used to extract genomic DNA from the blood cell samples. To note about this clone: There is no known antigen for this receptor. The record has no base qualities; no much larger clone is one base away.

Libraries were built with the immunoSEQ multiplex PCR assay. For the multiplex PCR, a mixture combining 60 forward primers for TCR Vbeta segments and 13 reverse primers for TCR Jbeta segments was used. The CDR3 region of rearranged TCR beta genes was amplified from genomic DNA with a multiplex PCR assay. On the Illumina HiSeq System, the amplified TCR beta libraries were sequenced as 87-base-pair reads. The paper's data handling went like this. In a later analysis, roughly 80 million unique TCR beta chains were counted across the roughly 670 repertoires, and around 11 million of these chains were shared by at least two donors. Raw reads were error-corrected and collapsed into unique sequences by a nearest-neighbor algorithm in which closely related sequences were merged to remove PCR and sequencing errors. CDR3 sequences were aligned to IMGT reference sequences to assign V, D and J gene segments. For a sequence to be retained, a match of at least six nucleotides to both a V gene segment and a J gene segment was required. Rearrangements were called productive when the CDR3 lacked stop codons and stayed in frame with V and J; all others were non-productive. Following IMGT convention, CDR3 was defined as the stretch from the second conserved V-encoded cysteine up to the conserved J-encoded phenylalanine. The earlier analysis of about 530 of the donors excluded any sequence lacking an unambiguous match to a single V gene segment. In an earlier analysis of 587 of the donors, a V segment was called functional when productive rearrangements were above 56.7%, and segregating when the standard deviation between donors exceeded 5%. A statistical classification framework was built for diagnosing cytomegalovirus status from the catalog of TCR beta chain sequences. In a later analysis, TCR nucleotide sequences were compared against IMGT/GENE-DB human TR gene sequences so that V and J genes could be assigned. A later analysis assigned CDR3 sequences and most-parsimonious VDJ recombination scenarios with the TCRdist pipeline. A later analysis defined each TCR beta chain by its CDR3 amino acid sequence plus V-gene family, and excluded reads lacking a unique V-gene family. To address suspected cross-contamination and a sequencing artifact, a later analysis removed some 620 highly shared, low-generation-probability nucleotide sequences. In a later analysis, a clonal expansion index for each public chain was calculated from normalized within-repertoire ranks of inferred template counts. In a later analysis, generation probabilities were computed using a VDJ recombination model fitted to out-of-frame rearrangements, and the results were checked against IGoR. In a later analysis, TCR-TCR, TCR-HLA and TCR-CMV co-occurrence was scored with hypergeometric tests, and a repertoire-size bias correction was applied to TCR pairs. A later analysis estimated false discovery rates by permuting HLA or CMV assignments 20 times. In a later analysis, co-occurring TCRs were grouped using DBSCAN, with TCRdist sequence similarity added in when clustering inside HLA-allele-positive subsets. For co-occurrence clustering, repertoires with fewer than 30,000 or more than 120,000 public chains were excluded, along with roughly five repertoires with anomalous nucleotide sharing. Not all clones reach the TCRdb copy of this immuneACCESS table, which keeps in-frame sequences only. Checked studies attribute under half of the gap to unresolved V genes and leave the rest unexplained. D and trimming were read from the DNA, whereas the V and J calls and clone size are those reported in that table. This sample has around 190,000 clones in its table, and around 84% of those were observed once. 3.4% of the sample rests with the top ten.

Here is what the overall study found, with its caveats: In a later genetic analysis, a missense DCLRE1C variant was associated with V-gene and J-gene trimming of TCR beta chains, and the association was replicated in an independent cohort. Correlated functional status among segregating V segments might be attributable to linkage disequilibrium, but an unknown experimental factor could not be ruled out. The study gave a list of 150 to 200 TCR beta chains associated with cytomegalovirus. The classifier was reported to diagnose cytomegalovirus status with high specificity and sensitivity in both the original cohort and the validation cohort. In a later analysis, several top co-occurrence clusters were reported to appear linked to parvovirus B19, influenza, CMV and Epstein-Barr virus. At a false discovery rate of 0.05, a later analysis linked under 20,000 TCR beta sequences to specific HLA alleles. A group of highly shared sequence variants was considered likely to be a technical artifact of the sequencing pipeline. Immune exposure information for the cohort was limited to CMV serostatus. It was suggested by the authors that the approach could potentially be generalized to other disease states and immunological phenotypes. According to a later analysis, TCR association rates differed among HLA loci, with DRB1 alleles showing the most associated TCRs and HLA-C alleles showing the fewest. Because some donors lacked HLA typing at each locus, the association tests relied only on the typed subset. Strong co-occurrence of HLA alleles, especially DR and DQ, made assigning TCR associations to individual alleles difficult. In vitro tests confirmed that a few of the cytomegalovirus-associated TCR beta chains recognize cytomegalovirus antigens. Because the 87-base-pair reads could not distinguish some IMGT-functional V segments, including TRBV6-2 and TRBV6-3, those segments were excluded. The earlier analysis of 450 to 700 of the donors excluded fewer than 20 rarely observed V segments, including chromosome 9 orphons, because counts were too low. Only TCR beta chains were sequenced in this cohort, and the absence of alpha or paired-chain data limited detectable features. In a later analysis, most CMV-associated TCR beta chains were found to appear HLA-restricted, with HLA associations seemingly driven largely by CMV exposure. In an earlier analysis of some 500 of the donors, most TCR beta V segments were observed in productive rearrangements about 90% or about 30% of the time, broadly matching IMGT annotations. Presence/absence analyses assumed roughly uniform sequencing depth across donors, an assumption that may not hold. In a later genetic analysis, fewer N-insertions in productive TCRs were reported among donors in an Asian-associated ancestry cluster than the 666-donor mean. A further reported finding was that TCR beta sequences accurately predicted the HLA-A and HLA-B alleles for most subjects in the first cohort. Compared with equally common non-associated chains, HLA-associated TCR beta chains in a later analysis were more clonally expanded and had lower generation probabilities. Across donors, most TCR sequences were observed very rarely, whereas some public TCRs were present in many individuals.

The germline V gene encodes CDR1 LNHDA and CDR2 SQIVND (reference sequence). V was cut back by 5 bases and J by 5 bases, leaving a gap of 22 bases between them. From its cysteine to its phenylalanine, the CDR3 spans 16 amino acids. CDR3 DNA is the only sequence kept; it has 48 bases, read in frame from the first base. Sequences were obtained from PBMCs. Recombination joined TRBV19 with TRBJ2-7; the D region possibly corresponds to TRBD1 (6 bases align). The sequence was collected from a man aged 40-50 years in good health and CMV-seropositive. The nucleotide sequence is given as TGTGCCAGTAGTTCCGTCCTCAGGGGAAATTCCGACGAGCAGTACTTC. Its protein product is CASSSVLRGNSDEQYF. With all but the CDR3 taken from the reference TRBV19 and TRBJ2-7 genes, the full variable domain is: DGGITQSPKYLFRKEGQNVTLSCEQNLNHDAMYWYRQDPGQGLRLIYYSQIVNDFQKGDIAEGYSVSREKKESFPLTVTSAQKNPTAFYLCASSSVLRGNSDEQYFGPGTRLTVT.